This T cell receptor (beta chain) was sequenced during a study of blood T cell repertoires in COVID-19. The V gene's germline CDR1 is SGDLS and CDR2 YYNGEE. This CDR3 has 18 residues. The V and J ends lost 0 bases and 0 bases respectively, with 16 bases between them. Authors' methods: Reference gene primer amplification yielded estimated nucleated cell counts. Clones were sequenced by immunoSEQ multiplex PCR, and TCRdb holds only the in-frame ones, with some missing. V, J and clone size derive from that table, while D and trimming were established from the DNA sequence. Of 25,000 to 35,000 clones listed, more than 85% were seen once; the top ten hold around 0.83%.

The chain recombines TRBV9 with TRBJ2-4, with D perhaps TRBD2 (6 bases). The material sequenced was peripheral blood. This sequence originates from a woman in her 70s with COVID-19, enrolled during active disease. CDR3 sequence (DNA): TGTGCCAGCAGCGTAGGGCTAGCGAGCCAAATAGCCAAAAACATTCAGTACTTC. Protein product: CASSVGLASQIAKNIQYF.